These 12 T cell receptor beta chains were all obtained from the same sample, sequenced in a study of early T cells in non-severe SARS-CoV-2 infection. TCRdb called the 5' RACE reads again in MiXCR, with one record for every CDR3 protein. The sample lists some 38,000 distinct CDR3 sequences, 3.9% occurring once. The sample was whole blood. These receptor sequences come from an adult who was a healthcare worker with PCR-confirmed SARS-CoV-2 infection or an uninfected control (not recorded which).

There are many counts of this clonotype. The V and J genes are TRBV5-4 and TRBJ2-7, with 9 bases identical to TRBD1. This CDR3 is 15 amino acids long. Germline assignment: CDR1 SGHNT and CDR2 YYREEE (reference sequence). V shed 7 bases, J shed 3 bases, and the junction held 11 bases outside the gene matches. CDR3 bases: TGTGCCAGCCAAACCCAGACAGGGGGATACTACGAGCAGTACTTC. It is translated as CASQTQTGGYYEQYF.

Ten or more counts support this clonotype. The V and J genes are TRBV5-1 and TRBJ2-3; 7 nucleotides align to TRBD2. CDR1 is SGHRS, CDR2 YFSETQ, per germline. The CDR3 is 15 amino acids. With V trimmed by 1 base and J by 2 bases, 4 bases remained unmatched. The CDR3 DNA reads as TGCGCCAGCAGCTTGAACCTAGCGGTCACAGATACGCAGTATTTT. This sequence encodes CASSLNLAVTDTQYF.

This clonotype was counted ten times or more. The chain joins TRBV27 to TRBJ1-5; D call uncertain. From germline, CDR1 is MNHEY and CDR2 SMNVEV (reference sequence). This CDR3 has 15 residues. Trimming shortened V by 6 bases and J by 2 bases, and 14 bases separated the two germline ends. The CDR3 reads CASRRESFGNQPQHF. In DNA, the CDR3 is TGTGCCAGCAGACGGGAGAGCTTCGGCAATCAGCCCCAGCATTTT.

This clonotype was counted at least ten times. This sequence joins TRBV20-1 and TRBJ1-5; 10 bases align to TRBD1. After removal of 2 bases from V and 0 bases from J, the junction contained 4 bases not matched to a gene. The CDR3 runs 16 residues. Germline V gene data show CDR1 as DFQATT and CDR2 as SNEGSKA (reference sequence). CDR3: CSARTGTGDSNQPQHF. CDR3 in DNA: TGCAGTGCTAGAACCGGGACAGGGGATAGCAATCAGCCCCAGCATTTT.

This clonotype was seen repeatedly, ten times or more. V usage is TRBV5-1 and J usage is TRBJ2-7, with 7 nucleotides matching TRBD1. V lost 1 base, J lost 3 bases, and 7 bases stayed unmatched. Germline V gene sequence: CDR1 SGHRS, CDR2 YFSETQ. There are 15 residues in the CDR3. CDR3 nucleotides: TGCGCCAGCAGCTTGCGGCCCGGGACAGACTACGAGCAGTACTTC. Encoded protein: CASSLRPGTDYEQYF.

This clonotype was counted between two and nine times. This chain uses TRBV13 with TRBJ1-4; D ambiguous. The CDR3 is 12 amino acids. Germline-derived CDR1 and CDR2 are PRHDT and FYEKMQ (reference sequence). V was cut by 5 bases and J by 8 bases, with 9 bases left in between. Here the CDR3 DNA reads TGTGCCAGCAGCACTCCGAGCGAAAAACTGTTTTTT. Amino acid sequence: CASSTPSEKLFF.

The rearrangement joins TRBV7-6 to TRBJ2-2; 7 bases align to TRBD2. Trimming at V came to 5 bases and at J to 6 bases, leaving 3 bases not matched to a gene. This CDR3 has 13 amino acids. Germline V gene sequence: CDR1 SGHVS, CDR2 FNYEAQ. This chain's CDR3 is CASSPREAGELFF. In DNA form, the CDR3 reads TGTGCCAGCAGCCCTCGGGAGGCCGGGGAGCTGTTTTTT.

Many counts were recorded for this clonotype. The rearrangement uses TRBV29-1 and TRBJ1-1; no clear D gene. Germline lookup yields CDR1 SQVTM and CDR2 ANQGSEA. Deletions cut 4 bases from V and 1 base from J, with 13 bases between. This CDR3 region has 14 residues. The CDR3 coding sequence is TGCAGCGTTGGTCGAGACACCCCGAACACTGAAGCTTTCTTT. Encoded protein: CSVGRDTPNTEAFF.

There are many counts of this clonotype. This chain joins TRBV7-2 and TRBJ1-1; the D is unclear. CDR1 is SGHTA, CDR2 FQGNSA, per germline. This CDR3 comprises 15 residues. V lost 2 bases and J 0 bases, leaving 10 bases between the germline ends. In nucleotides, the CDR3 is TGTGCCAGCAGCTTAAAATCTCGTCTGAACACTGAAGCTTTCTTT. This sequence encodes CASSLKSRLNTEAFF.

There are many counts of this clonotype. The J gene is TRBJ2-1, the V gene TRBV6-2 or TRBV6-3; possible D gene TRBD2, 6 bases. The length of the CDR3 is 15 residues. With 6 bases removed from V and 5 bases from J, the gap between germline ends came to 17 bases. From germline, CDR1 is MNHEY and CDR2 SVGEGT. As DNA, the CDR3 is TGTGCCAGCAGGCCCCTAGAGGGAGGAAACAATGAGCAGTTCTTC. It encodes CASRPLEGGNNEQFF.

This clonotype was seen repeatedly, ten times or more. In nucleotides, the CDR3 is TGTGCCAGCAGTGAAGGGACAGGGCATGAGGAGCAGTTCTTC. Its protein product is CASSEGTGHEEQFF. The V call is TRBV6-4, the J call TRBJ2-1; 9 bases align to TRBD1. This CDR3 is built from 14 residues. V shed 3 bases, J shed 10 bases, and the junction held 7 bases outside the gene matches. Looked up from germline, CDR1 is MRHNA and CDR2 is SNTAGT.

In its sample, this clonotype is medium-sized (0.01 to 0.1%). The chain carries TRBV7-2 and TRBJ2-1, with D uncertain. The CDR3 is made up of 14 amino acids. Germline V gene sequence: CDR1 SGHTA, CDR2 FQGNSA. The V end was cut by 1 base, the J end by 5 bases, with 9 bases between. CDR3 DNA sequence: TGTGCCAGCAGCTTAGTTGGAGACAACAATGAGCAGTTCTTC. This encodes CASSLVGDNNEQFF.